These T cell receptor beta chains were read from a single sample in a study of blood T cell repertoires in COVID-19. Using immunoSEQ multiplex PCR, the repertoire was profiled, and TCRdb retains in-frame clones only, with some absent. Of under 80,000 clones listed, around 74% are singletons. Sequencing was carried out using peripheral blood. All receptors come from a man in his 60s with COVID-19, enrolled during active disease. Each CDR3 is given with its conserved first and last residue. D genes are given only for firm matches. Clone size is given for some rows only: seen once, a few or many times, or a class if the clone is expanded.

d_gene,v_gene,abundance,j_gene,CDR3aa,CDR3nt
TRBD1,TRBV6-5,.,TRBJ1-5,CASSRTGGGQPQHF,TGTGCCAGCAGTAGGACAGGGGGAGGTCAGCCCCAGCATTTT
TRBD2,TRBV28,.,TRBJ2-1,CASSPGGGIHNEQFF,TGTGCCAGCAGTCCCGGGGGGGGGATCCACAATGAGCAGTTCTTC
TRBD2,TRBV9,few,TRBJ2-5,CASSPRLAGGQETQYF,TGTGCCAGCAGCCCCCGACTAGCGGGTGGCCAAGAGACCCAGTACTTC
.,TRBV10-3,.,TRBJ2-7,CAISLRGNEQYF,TGTGCCATCAGCCTTCGGGGTAACGAGCAGTACTTC
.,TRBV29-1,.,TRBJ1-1,CSVSTALNTEAFF,TGCAGCGTTTCGACAGCCTTGAACACTGAAGCTTTCTTT
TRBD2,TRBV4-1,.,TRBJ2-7,CASSTERGGYEQYF,TGCGCCAGCAGCACCGAGCGGGGAGGCTACGAGCAGTACTTC
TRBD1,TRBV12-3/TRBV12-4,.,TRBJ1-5,CASRRDSNQPQHF,TGTGCCAGCAGACGGGACAGTAATCAGCCCCAGCATTTT
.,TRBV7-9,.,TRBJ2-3,CASSLDAYTDTQYF,TGTGCCAGCAGCTTAGATGCCTACACAGATACGCAGTATTTT
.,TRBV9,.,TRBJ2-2,CASSGETGPNTGELFF,TGTGCCAGCAGCGGAGAGACAGGACCTAACACCGGGGAGCTGTTTTTT
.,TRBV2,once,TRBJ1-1,CASSQQGFTEAFF,TGTGCCAGCAGTCAACAGGGTTTCACTGAAGCTTTCTTT
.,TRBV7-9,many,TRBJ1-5,CASSLERNQPQHF,TGTGCCAGCAGCTTAGAGAGAAATCAGCCCCAGCATTTT
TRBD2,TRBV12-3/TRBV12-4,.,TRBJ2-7,CASRASGTSGFF,TGTGCCAGCAGAGCTTCCGGGACTAGCGGATTCTTC
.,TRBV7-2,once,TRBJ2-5,CASSSGNLRETQYF,TGTGCCAGCAGCTCCGGGAATTTGAGGGAGACCCAGTACTTC
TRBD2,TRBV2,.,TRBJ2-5,CASHSGGEETQYF,TGTGCCAGCCATAGCGGGGGGGAAGAGACCCAGTACTTC
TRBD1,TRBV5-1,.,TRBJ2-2,CASSLGQGAGELFF,TGCGCCAGCAGCTTAGGACAGGGGGCCGGGGAGCTGTTTTTT
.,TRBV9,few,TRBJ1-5,CASSTSGDQPQHF,TGTGCCAGCAGCACCTCCGGAGATCAGCCCCAGCATTTT
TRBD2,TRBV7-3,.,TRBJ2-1,CASSRLAGGGNEQFF,TGTGCCAGCAGCCGACTAGCGGGAGGGGGGAATGAGCAGTTCTTC
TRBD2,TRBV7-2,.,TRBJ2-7,CASSYPSSGESSYEQYF,TGTGCCAGCAGCTACCCCTCTAGCGGTGAGAGCTCCTACGAGCAGTACTTC
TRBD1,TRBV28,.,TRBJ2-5,CASSSGGLGKETQYF,TGTGCCAGCAGTTCAGGGGGCCTCGGGAAGGAGACCCAGTACTTC
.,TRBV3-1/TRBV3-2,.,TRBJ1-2,CASSQQGGGSNYGYTF,TGTGCCAGCAGCCAACAGGGTGGTGGGTCGAACTATGGCTACACCTTC